These 14 T cell receptor beta chains were all obtained from the same sample, sequenced in a study of neoadjuvant anti-PD-1 for oral cavity cancer. Measured with immunoSEQ multiplex PCR; TCRdb has only the in-frame clones, and not every one. The table shows approximately 4,300 clones, with over 45% occurring only once. The input for sequencing was tumor tissue, taken before nivolumab (anti-PD-1) treatment. The origin of the receptors is a person between 40 and 79 years old with oral cavity squamous cell carcinoma.

The chain recombines TRBV27 with TRBJ1-5; TRBD1 aligns across 7 bases. Trimming removed 6 bases from V and 6 bases from J; junction bases left unmatched: 14. Germline V gene lookup returns CDR1 MNHEY and CDR2 SMNVEV (reference sequence). The CDR3 is made up of 16 amino acids. CDR3 DNA: TGTGCCAGCAGCCCCGGGACAGCCCATCGAGGTCAGCCCCAGCATTTT. Its protein is CASSPGTAHRGQPQHF.

This clone has more than one count but fewer than ten. Written as DNA, the CDR3 is TGTGCCAGCAGTTTAGCGGGAACAGGACGCAATCAGCCCCAGCATTTT. Translating it yields CASSLAGTGRNQPQHF. V is TRBV27 and J is TRBJ1-5; weak D call: TRBD1 (5 bases). CDR1 is MNHEY and CDR2 is SMNVEV in the germline V gene (reference sequence). The germline V and J ends were trimmed by 2 bases and 2 bases, with 13 bases remaining between them. The CDR3 has 16 residues.

The chain has TRBV15 and TRBJ2-7; the D gene is possibly TRBD1 (5 bases). The CDR3 loop spans 13 amino acids. The ends were cut back, 3 bases at V and 3 bases at J, with 9 bases in the middle. Looked up from germline, CDR1 is LNHNV and CDR2 is YYDKDF (reference sequence). This chain's CDR3 is CATSRDKNYEQYF. Here the CDR3 DNA reads TGTGCCACCAGCAGGGACAAGAACTACGAGCAGTACTTC.

This chain connects TRBV5-1 to TRBJ2-7, with 8 bases fitting TRBD2. The CDR3 totals 14 residues. V lost 4 bases and J lost 2; bases outside the gene matches: 5. Germline V gene lookup returns CDR1 SGHRS and CDR2 YFSETQ. The CDR3 nucleotides read TGCGCCAGCAGCGCCAGCGGGAGCACCTACGAGCAGTACTTC. As protein: CASSASGSTYEQYF.

The chain's CDR3 is CAWSVEERQPQHF. CDR3 DNA sequence: TGTGCCTGGAGTGTAGAGGAACGGCAGCCCCAGCATTTT. The rearrangement uses TRBV30 and TRBJ1-5; D unresolved. Germline lookup yields CDR1 GTSNPN and CDR2 SVGIG (reference sequence). Trimming took off 0 bases at V and 7 bases at J, with 10 bases between the two ends. There are 13 residues in the CDR3.

The CDR3 DNA sequence: TGTGCCAGCAGCTTGAGTTCCGGAGCCGGAAACACCATATATTTT. It codes for CASSLSSGAGNTIYF. V is TRBV5-4 and J is TRBJ1-3; D not certain. Germline V gene sequence: CDR1 SGHNT, CDR2 YYREEE (reference sequence). This CDR3 is 15 amino acids long. V was cut by 1 base and J by 4 bases, with 12 bases left in between.

CDR3 region: CASSPNQLRTPNSPLHF. CDR3 in DNA: TGCGCCAGCAGCCCCAATCAGCTTCGGACACCCAATTCACCCCTCCACTTT. V gene TRBV4-1 combines with J gene TRBJ1-6, with a weak D call TRBD1 (5 bases). Germline V gene data show CDR1 as MGHRA and CDR2 as YSYEKL. Trimming cost V 4 bases and J 7 bases, with 20 bases left between them. This CDR3 region has 17 residues.

The chain combines TRBV4-1 with TRBJ2-7; D may match TRBD1 or TRBD2 (5 bases each). V was clipped by 1 base and J by 9 bases, with 10 bases between them. Germline lookup yields CDR1 MGHRA and CDR2 YSYEKL. The CDR3 consists of 12 residues. CDR3 sequence: CASSQVGGGQYF. CDR3 coding DNA: TGCGCCAGCAGCCAAGTTGGTGGGGGGCAGTACTTC.

A few counts support this clone. The chain is built from TRBV6-6 and TRBJ1-1, with 7 bases matching TRBD1. The germline V gene has CDR1 MNHNY and CDR2 SVGAGI (reference sequence). Trimming at V came to 8 bases and at J to 10 bases, leaving 4 bases not matched to a gene. The CDR3 extends over 10 amino acids. Here the CDR3 reads CASEGAVAFF. The CDR3 DNA is TGTGCCAGCGAGGGGGCGGTAGCTTTCTTT.

This clone was detected only a few times. In DNA, the CDR3 is TGTGCCTGGAGTACCGTCCAGGGGGCGCGAGCTTTCTTT. This sequence encodes CAWSTVQGARAFF. This chain joins TRBV30 and TRBJ1-1, with TRBD1 identical over 8 bases. This CDR3 has 13 amino acids. CDR1 is GTSNPN and CDR2 is SVGIG in the germline V gene (reference sequence). The V gene end was trimmed by 2 bases and the J gene end by 10 bases; junction bases not matched to a gene: 9.

This clone appeared a few times. The V gene is TRBV28, the J gene TRBJ1-2, with D maybe TRBD1 (6 bases). V was trimmed by 7 bases and J by 4 bases, leaving 10 bases between them. CDR1 is MDHEN and CDR2 is SYDVKM in the germline V gene. The CDR3 length is 12 residues. The CDR3 nucleotides read TGTGCCAGCACCACAGGGAGCTATGGCTACACCTTC. Translating it yields CASTTGSYGYTF.

This chain uses TRBV11-3 with TRBJ2-3, with 12 bases matching TRBD2. The ends lost 4 bases at V and 7 bases at J; junction bases unmatched: 6. Germline-derived CDR1 and CDR2 are SGHNT and YENEEA. This CDR3 is 15 amino acids long. The CDR3 sequence: CASSSGLAGTYTQYF. The CDR3, as DNA: TGTGCCAGCAGCTCTGGACTAGCGGGAACTTATACGCAGTATTTT.

The CDR3 DNA sequence: TGTGCCCGGTCGGGGCTGAACACTGAAGCTTTCTTT. Its translation: CARSGLNTEAFF. This chain links TRBV30 with TRBJ1-1; a weak D match, TRBD1 (5 bases). Trimming cost V 8 bases and J 0 bases, with 10 bases left between them. Germline loops: CDR1 GTSNPN, CDR2 SVGIG (reference sequence). The CDR3 consists of 12 residues. Based on the CDR3 plus reference TRBV30 and TRBJ1-1, the full variable domain is SQTIHQWPATLVQPVGSPLSLECTVEGTSNPNLYWYRQAAGRGLQLLFYSVGIGQISSEVPQNLSASRPQDRQFILSSKKLLLSDSGFYLCARSGLNTEAFFGQGTRLTVV.

CDR3 residues: CASSESPGGGYGYTF. DNA of the CDR3: TGTGCCAGCAGTGAATCACCGGGCGGCGGCTATGGCTACACCTTC. J is TRBJ1-2 and V is TRBV25-1; D is uncertain. CDR3 size: 15 residues. Germline CDR1 reads MGHDK; CDR2 reads SYGVNS. Trimming removed 1 base from V and 4 bases from J, with 13 bases in between.